This record concerns one T cell receptor beta chain sequence. Treatment was busulfan-fludarabine conditioning, a marrow graft, and cyclophosphamide on days +3 and +4. This sample was taken from a study of T cells after posttransplantation cyclophosphamide. Assay used: immunoSEQ multiplex PCR; TCRdb lists only in-frame clones, some missing. The profile shows thousands of clones, over 75% of them singletons. V shed 4 bases and J shed 8 bases, with 10 bases lying between them. The CDR3 has 12 residues. The germline gives CDR1 SGHNT, CDR2 YYREEE (reference sequence). The V and J genes are TRBV5-4 and TRBJ2-1; a weak D match, TRBD2 (5 bases). The source of this sequence is a male patient aged 50 to 59 who received an allogeneic stem cell transplant from a related donor and was CMV-positive. A subset of T cells may come from the graft donor. The specimen comprised CD4+ T cells sorted from blood, sampled approximately 330 days after allogeneic stem cell transplant with posttransplant cyclophosphamide. The chain's CDR3 is CASSRAVDEQFF. The CDR3 coding sequence is TGTGCCAGCAGCCGAGCGGTTGATGAGCAGTTCTTC.